Each of the 11 T cell receptor beta chains below was sequenced from the same sample in a study of radiotherapy plus CTLA-4 blockade in lung cancer. Sequencing used immunoSEQ multiplex PCR; TCRdb keeps in-frame clones, though not all of them. The table records about 15,000 clones, roughly two thirds of them present only once. The sample was peripheral blood, taken from a patient treated with radiotherapy plus ipilimumab. Receptor source: a human donor with non-small cell lung cancer whose response to radiotherapy plus ipilimumab could not be evaluated.

The sample holds many counts of this clone. The V gene is TRBV19, the J gene TRBJ2-3; weak D call: TRBD2 (5 bases). Trimming removed 7 bases at V and 2 bases at J, with 10 bases between. CDR3 size: 13 residues. CDR1 is LNHDA and CDR2 is SQIVND in the germline V gene (reference sequence). CDR3 nucleotides: TGTGCCAGTAATGAGGGATTCACAGATACGCAGTATTTT. It encodes CASNEGFTDTQYF.

The chain couples TRBV5-1 to TRBJ2-3, with D possibly being TRBD1 (6 bases). Germline V gives CDR1 SGHRS, CDR2 YFSETQ. The V and J ends lost 3 bases and 2 bases respectively, with 10 bases between them. This CDR3 spans 14 amino acids. This CDR3 is CASSSGQLTDTQYF. The DNA of the CDR3 is TGCGCCAGCAGCTCCGGACAGCTCACAGATACGCAGTATTTT.

The chain combines TRBV13 with TRBJ2-1; 10 bases are shared with TRBD1. The V gene's germline CDR1 is PRHDT and CDR2 FYEKMQ (reference sequence). CDR3 length: 16 amino acids. The V segment lost 0 bases and the J segment 10 bases; nucleotides outside the gene matches: 9. The CDR3 loop is CASSLGTGGQTPEQFF. As DNA, the CDR3 is TGTGCCAGCAGCTTAGGGACAGGGGGCCAGACCCCCGAGCAGTTCTTC.

The rearrangement uses TRBV10-1 and TRBJ1-3; tentative D call: TRBD1 (5 bases). The CDR3 totals 14 residues. Trimming pared 5 bases from V and 0 bases from J, leaving 8 bases between. From germline, CDR1 is WNHNN and CDR2 SYGVQD (reference sequence). CDR3 in amino acids: CASSPTASGNTIYF. As DNA, the CDR3 is TGCGCCAGCAGTCCGACAGCCTCTGGAAACACCATATATTTT.

The rearrangement links TRBV7-9 to TRBJ1-4; D gene ambiguous. The V end was cut by 4 bases, the J end by 0 bases, with 9 bases between. Germline V gene lookup returns CDR1 SEHNR and CDR2 FQNEAQ (reference sequence). The length of the CDR3 is 15 residues. The CDR3 spells CASSSRSTTNEKLFF. The DNA for the CDR3 is TGTGCCAGCAGCTCCCGTTCTACAACTAATGAAAAACTGTTTTTT. Drawing the rest from reference TRBV7-9 and TRBJ1-4, the complete variable domain is DTGVSQNPRHKITKRGQNVTFRCDPISEHNRLYWYRQTLGQGPEFLTYFQNEAQLEKSRLLSDRFSAERPKGSFSTLEIQRTEQGDSAMYLCASSSRSTTNEKLFFGSGTQLSVL.

The rearrangement links TRBV6-1 to TRBJ2-5, with D possibly TRBD2 on 7 matching bases. Germline values: CDR1 MNHNS, CDR2 SASEGT. Trimming shortened V by 1 base and J by 5 bases, and 14 bases separated the two germline ends. The CDR3 is 15 residues long. CDR3 coding DNA: TGTGCCAGCAGTGAAGGGGGGGGCCGGTGGGAGACCCAGTACTTC. Residues: CASSEGGGRWETQYF.

The chain has TRBV7-3 and TRBJ2-3; TRBD2 matches at 7 bases. Germline-derived CDR1 and CDR2 are SGHTA and FQGTGA. The CDR3 runs 14 residues. The J segment lost 6 bases and the V segment lost 5 bases, leaving 8 bases of the junction unmatched. DNA of the CDR3: TGTGCCAGCAGCCCATCGACTAGCCGGGATACGCAGTATTTT. Translating it yields CASSPSTSRDTQYF.

This clone was counted only a few times. The chain has TRBV7-2 and TRBJ1-3; D is unresolved. This CDR3 has 15 amino acids. Germline V gives CDR1 SGHTA, CDR2 FQGNSA. Trimming pared 5 bases from V and 4 bases from J, leaving 15 bases between. The CDR3 coding sequence is TGTGCCAGCAGCCCCGTCGCCGGGTACGGAAACACCATATATTTT. Translating gives CASSPVAGYGNTIYF.

V is TRBV27 and J is TRBJ1-5, with D maybe TRBD1 (6 bases). CDR1 is MNHEY and CDR2 is SMNVEV in the germline V gene (reference sequence). The germline V and J ends were trimmed by 6 bases and 0 bases, with 12 bases remaining between them. The CDR3 is 15 amino acids. The CDR3 DNA is TGTGCCAGCAGGGTTCAGGGGAATAGCAATCAGCCCCAGCATTTT. This gives the protein CASRVQGNSNQPQHF.

The chain links TRBV29-1 to TRBJ2-1; TRBD1 is a possible D gene (5 bases). Germline loops: CDR1 SQVTM, CDR2 ANQGSEA. The V gene lost 3 bases and the J gene lost 6 bases, with 15 bases spanning the gap. The CDR3 contains 14 residues. CDR3 coding DNA: TGCAGCGTTGATGGCGAGGACACTACCAATGAGCAGTTCTTC. This sequence encodes CSVDGEDTTNEQFF.

This clone was recorded a few times. The limits of the CDR3 on the DNA are not certain, so only TCRdb's listed CDR3 is given. The chain uses TRBV10-2 and TRBJ1-4. CDR1 and CDR2 from the germline V gene are WSHSY and SAAADI. 15 amino acids form the CDR3, both terminal residues included. The CDR3 sequence is CASSDFGSGDEKLFF.